The clone carrying this T cell receptor beta chain appeared a single time. Between the trimmed V and J ends, which lost 3 bases and 2 bases, there was a span of 10 bases. CDR1 and CDR2 (germline): SQVTM, ANQGSEA. This CDR3 is built from 13 residues. This sample stems from a study of T cell repertoires in cytomegalovirus infection. TCRdb re-called the reads through MiXCR, storing one row per CDR3 protein. The table includes approximately 490,000 distinct CDR3 sequences, approximately 10% detected once. This TCR was recovered from a human donor in good health (CMV status not recorded). Some clones in this sample may be carry-over from other donors' samples. The chain carries TRBV29-1 and TRBJ1-2; D not certain. The specimen sequenced was PBMCs. The CDR3 sequence: CSVDYAQNYGYTF. CDR3 coding DNA: TGCAGCGTTGACTATGCACAAAACTATGGCTACACCTTC.